This T cell receptor beta chain appears in the sequencing data of a study of T cells in Graves' hyperthyroidism and ophthalmopathy. The source material, RNA transcripts, was used to amplify TCR beta CDR3 regions. The TCR CDR3 first-round RT-PCR relied on the HTBI primer set. TCRdb re-derived calls from the multiplex PCR reads in MiXCR, one entry per CDR3 protein. The data contain a few hundred thousand distinct CDR3 sequences, 20% to 25% of them seen just once; the ten biggest clones take up roughly 60%. The CDR3 has 13 residues. The germline V and J ends were trimmed by 7 bases and 5 bases, with 14 bases remaining between them. This clonotype has a count of ten or more.

The sample consisted of blood. V usage is TRBV12-3 or TRBV12-4 and J usage is TRBJ1-1, with unresolved D. The source of this sequence is a man younger than 45 with Graves' ophthalmopathy. CDR3 in amino acids: CASKLSTGTEAFF. The CDR3 DNA sequence: TGTGCCAGCAAGCTCTCTACCGGGACTGAAGCTTTCTTT.